What follows describes a single TCR beta chain. Its cognate antigen is unknown. The data were obtained in a study of CXCR3-negative and CXCR3-positive naive CD8 T cells. General study points: CXCR3-negative naive cells had less hydrophobic TRB CDR3s than did CXCR3-positive naive cells. Naive CXCR3-positive and CXCR3-negative cells shared similar TRBV-TRBJ usage, unlike memory cells. Comparably high diversity was seen in both naive subsets, and much lower diversity in memory CD8+ cells. Most assays used freshly isolated PBMCs, as cryopreservation partially reduced CXCR3.

In triplicate, each CD8+ T cell subset was sorted at fewer than 350,000 cells per replicate. It was by 5' RACE with UMI labels that the TRB cDNA libraries were prepared. TCRdb reprocessed the 5' RACE reads, with one entry per CDR3 protein and no DNA. This repertoire comprises some 47,000 distinct CDR3 sequences; its ten largest clones make up 0.55% to 0.6%. The CDR3 has 12 residues. Germline assignment: CDR1 SQVTM and CDR2 ANQGSEA. This chain uses TRBV29-1 with TRBJ2-3; the TCRdb D gene call, TRBD2, has no DNA to confirm it. Sequences were obtained from naive CXCR3+ CD8+ T cells from blood. Subset meaning: CD45RO-CCR7+CD27+CD95- naive CD8+ T cells expressing CXCR3 (TNR3+). This clonotype originated in a human donor in good health. Some clones in this sample may be carry-over from other donors' samples. The CDR3: CSVETLEDTQYF.